The 18 T cell receptor beta chains listed next were all sequenced from one sample in a study of T-cell reconstitution after alpha-beta-depleted transplantation in children. For TCRbeta, the library was prepared with unique molecular identifiers. One entry per CDR3 protein results from TCRdb running MiXCR on the PCR reads. Found here are about 980,000 distinct CDR3 sequences, roughly 31% of them singletons; the top ten hold approximately 30%. The starting material was PBMCs, mostly from graft donor cells, obtained 360 days after TCRalphabeta/CD19-depleted stem cell transplant. All receptors derive from a boy under three years old who had a stem cell transplant for SCID, so the T cells may come from the graft donor.

This chain links TRBV29-1 with TRBJ1-1, with D unclear. The CDR3 runs to 13 residues. Germline-derived CDR1 and CDR2 are SQVTM and ANQGSEA. The V end lost 7 bases, the J end lost 10 bases, and 22 bases lay between the germline ends. CDR3 sequence reads: CSAYPLGYRGAFF. In DNA form, the CDR3 reads TGCAGCGCCTACCCCCTCGGATACAGAGGAGCTTTCTTT.

The chain has TRBV2 and TRBJ2-5; D assignment may be TRBD1 or TRBD2 (5 bases each). The CDR3 has 15 amino acids. Trimming removed 7 bases at V and 0 bases at J, with 15 bases between. CDR1 is SNHLY, CDR2 FYNNEI, per germline. DNA for the CDR3: TGTGCCAGCACCCTTGGTTGGGGGTACCAAGAGACCCAGTACTTC. Its protein is CASTLGWGYQETQYF.

V and J are TRBV12-3 or TRBV12-4 and TRBJ2-5; maybe TRBD1 (5 bases). The CDR3 spans 13 residues. The V end lost 7 bases, the J end lost 1 base, and 10 bases lay between the germline ends. The CDR3 sequence is CASTAGIQETQYF. The CDR3 bases are TGTGCCAGCACCGCAGGGATCCAAGAGACCCAGTACTTC.

In this sample, this clonotype turned up a few times. The chain is built from TRBV20-1 and TRBJ1-1; D uncertain. The CDR3 extends over 14 amino acids. V was cut by 2 bases and J by 1 base, with 11 bases left in between. Germline V gene lookup returns CDR1 DFQATT and CDR2 SNEGSKA (reference sequence). The CDR3 reads CSARKVRRNTEAFF. DNA for the CDR3: TGCAGTGCTAGAAAAGTCCGTAGGAACACTGAAGCTTTCTTT.

This rearrangement joins TRBV2 to TRBJ2-7, with a tentative D call TRBD1 (6 bases). The CDR3 is made up of 13 amino acids. Germline V gives CDR1 SNHLY, CDR2 FYNNEI. V dropped 7 bases and J dropped 2 bases, with 12 bases sitting between them. CDR3 bases: TGTGCCAGCAAATGGGGGCTCCCCTACGAGCAGTACTTC. Its protein product is CASKWGLPYEQYF.

This sequence joins TRBV5-1 and TRBJ2-1; 11 nucleotides line up with TRBD2. This CDR3 spans 15 amino acids. Germline assignment: CDR1 SGHRS and CDR2 YFSETQ. Trimming cost V 5 bases and J 4 bases; bases outside gene matches: 5. Here the CDR3 reads CASRNLAGGYNEQFF. The DNA of the CDR3 is TGCGCCAGCAGGAACCTAGCGGGGGGTTACAATGAGCAGTTCTTC.

This clonotype has more than one count but fewer than ten. The chain carries TRBV10-3 and TRBJ2-3, with 8 bases matching TRBD1. Trimming took 0 bases from V and 0 from J; bases not matched to a gene: 5. CDR3 length: 17 residues. Germline V gene sequence: CDR1 ENHRY, CDR2 SYGVKD. CDR3 in amino acids: CAISESVRDRSTDTQYF. The CDR3 DNA sequence: TGTGCCATCAGTGAGTCAGTCCGGGACAGGAGCACAGATACGCAGTATTTT.

CDR3 DNA: TGTGCCAGCAGTTACCAGGGACTAGCCTACGAGCAGTACTTC. Translating gives CASSYQGLAYEQYF. V gene TRBV6-5 combines with J gene TRBJ2-7, with 8 bases lining up with TRBD2. This CDR3 comprises 14 residues. CDR1 and CDR2 (germline): MNHEY, SVGAGI. The V segment lost 2 bases and the J segment 2 bases; nucleotides outside the gene matches: 2.

This clonotype showed up just once. This chain joins TRBV12-3 or TRBV12-4 and TRBJ1-2, with a possible D match to TRBD1 (6 bases). The CDR3 loop spans 12 amino acids. Trimming took 10 bases from V and 8 from J, leaving 17 bases between them. CDR3 residues: CATSGTPGGYTF. The CDR3 coding sequence is TGTGCCACCTCTGGGACACCGGGGGGCTACACCTTC.

Only a few counts were recorded for this clonotype. The chain carries TRBV5-1 and TRBJ2-7, with TRBD1 matching over 8 bases. Trimming removed 4 bases from V and 3 bases from J; junction bases left unmatched: 12. This CDR3 region has 16 residues. The V gene's germline CDR1 is SGHRS and CDR2 YFSETQ. This CDR3 reads CASSDPGQVRDYEQYF. The CDR3 nucleotides are TGCGCCAGCAGCGACCCGGGACAGGTCAGGGACTACGAGCAGTACTTC.

This clonotype was detected a few times. The chain recombines TRBV12-3 or TRBV12-4 with TRBJ1-1; no reliable D call. The V end lost 3 bases, the J end lost 2 bases, and 10 bases lay between the germline ends. The CDR3 is made up of 14 amino acids. CDR3 nucleotides: TGTGCCAGCAGTTTGGGGTCGGTCAACACTGAAGCTTTCTTT. It codes for CASSLGSVNTEAFF.

The table lists this clonotype with many counts. The chain couples TRBV7-9 to TRBJ2-2; D is uncertain. Germline V gene sequence: CDR1 SEHNR, CDR2 FQNEAQ (reference sequence). The CDR3 is made up of 16 amino acids. Trimming removed 1 base at V and 2 bases at J, with 11 bases between. As DNA, the CDR3 is TGTGCCAGCAGCTTAGTTCAGGCAAGAAACACCGGGGAGCTGTTTTTT. Encoded protein: CASSLVQARNTGELFF.

V and J are TRBV14 and TRBJ2-3; unclear D gene. CDR3 length equals 13 residues. V shed 0 bases and J shed 8 bases, with 9 bases lying between them. Germline CDR1 reads SGHDN; CDR2 reads FVKESK. The CDR3 protein is CASSQESYGTQYF. CDR3 DNA sequence: TGTGCCAGCAGCCAAGAGAGTTATGGTACGCAGTATTTT. The whole variable domain, filled in from reference TRBV14 and TRBJ2-3, reads EAGVTQFPSHSVIEKGQTVTLRCDPISGHDNLYWYRRVMGKEIKFLLHFVKESKQDESGMPNNRFLAERTGGTYSTLKVQPAELEDSGVYFCASSQESYGTQYFGPGTRLTVL.

This sequence joins TRBV12-3 or TRBV12-4 and TRBJ2-3, with 9 bases fitting TRBD2. J gave up 5 bases and V 3 bases, and 6 bases lay outside the gene matches. The CDR3 has 15 amino acids. DNA for the CDR3: TGTGCCAGCAGTTTCAGCGGGGGGCGGAGAGATACGCAGTATTTT. Its protein is CASSFSGGRRDTQYF.

The chain carries TRBV6-1 and TRBJ1-1; D might be TRBD1 (6 bases). From germline, CDR1 is MNHNS and CDR2 SASEGT. V was clipped by 4 bases and J by 4 bases, with 19 bases between them. CDR3 length equals 16 residues. This CDR3 reads CASSGVGGQGITEAFF. For the CDR3, the DNA is TGTGCCAGCAGTGGGGTAGGGGGGCAGGGAATCACTGAAGCTTTCTTT.

A few counts support this clonotype. V and J are TRBV7-2 and TRBJ1-2; D is uncertain. The V gene's germline CDR1 is SGHTA and CDR2 FQGNSA. V was shortened by 0 bases and J by 2 bases, with 7 bases between the two germline ends. The length of the CDR3 is 14 residues. The CDR3: CASSLALRNYGYTF. CDR3 nucleotide sequence: TGTGCCAGCAGCTTAGCGCTCCGCAACTATGGCTACACCTTC.

This chain joins TRBV10-3 and TRBJ2-2; 12 nucleotides align to TRBD2. Germline V gene sequence: CDR1 ENHRY, CDR2 SYGVKD. After removal of 10 bases from V and 6 bases from J, the junction contained 3 bases not matched to a gene. The CDR3 totals 13 residues. CDR3 nucleotides: TGTGCCACGCTAGCGGGGGGGCCCGGGGAGCTGTTTTTT. Translated, it gives CATLAGGPGELFF.

The genes are TRBV20-1 and TRBJ2-3; D gene uncertain. The CDR3 loop spans 13 amino acids. Trimming left V 0 bases short and J 3 bases short, with 7 bases between. The V gene's germline CDR1 is DFQATT and CDR2 SNEGSKA (reference sequence). CDR3 DNA: TGCAGTGCTAGAGATTACGGGACAGATACGCAGTATTTT. The encoded protein is CSARDYGTDTQYF.